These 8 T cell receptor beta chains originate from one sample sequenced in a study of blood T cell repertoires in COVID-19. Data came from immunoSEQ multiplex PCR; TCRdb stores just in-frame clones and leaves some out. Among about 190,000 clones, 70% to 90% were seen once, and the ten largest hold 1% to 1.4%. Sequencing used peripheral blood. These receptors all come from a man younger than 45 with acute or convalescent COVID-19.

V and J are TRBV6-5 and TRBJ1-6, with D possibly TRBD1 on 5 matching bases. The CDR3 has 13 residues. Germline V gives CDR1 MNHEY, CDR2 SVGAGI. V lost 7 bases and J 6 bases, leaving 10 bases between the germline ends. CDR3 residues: CASIETANSPLHF. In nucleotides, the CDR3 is TGTGCCAGCATAGAGACAGCTAATTCACCCCTCCACTTT.

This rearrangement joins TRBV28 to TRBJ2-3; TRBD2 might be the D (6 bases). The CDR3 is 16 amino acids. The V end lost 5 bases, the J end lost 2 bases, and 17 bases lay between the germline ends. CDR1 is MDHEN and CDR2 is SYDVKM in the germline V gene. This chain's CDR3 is CASSPQKAGNTDTQYF. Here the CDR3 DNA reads TGTGCCAGCAGTCCTCAAAAGGCGGGGAACACAGATACGCAGTATTTT.

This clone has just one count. CDR3 residues: CASSSGTGLNQPQHF. CDR3 nucleotides: TGTGCCAGCAGCTCCGGGACAGGGCTCAATCAGCCCCAGCATTTT. The chain recombines TRBV6-5 with TRBJ1-5; 9 bases agree with TRBD1. Germline loops: CDR1 MNHEY, CDR2 SVGAGI. The V segment lost 6 bases and the J segment 3 bases; nucleotides outside the gene matches: 6. This CDR3 is 15 amino acids long.

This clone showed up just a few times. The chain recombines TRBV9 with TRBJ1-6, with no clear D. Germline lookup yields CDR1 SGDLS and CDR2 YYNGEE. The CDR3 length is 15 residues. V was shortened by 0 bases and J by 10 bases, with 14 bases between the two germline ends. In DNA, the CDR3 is TGTGCCAGCAGCGTAGAGGGAGGGTTGATCTCACCCCTCCACTTT. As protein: CASSVEGGLISPLHF. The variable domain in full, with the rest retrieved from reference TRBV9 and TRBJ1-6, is DSGVTQTPKHLITATGQRVTLRCSPRSGDLSVYWYQQSLDQGLQFLIQYYNGEERAKGNILERFSAQQFPDLHSELNLSSLELGDSALYFCASSVEGGLISPLHFGNGTRLTVT.

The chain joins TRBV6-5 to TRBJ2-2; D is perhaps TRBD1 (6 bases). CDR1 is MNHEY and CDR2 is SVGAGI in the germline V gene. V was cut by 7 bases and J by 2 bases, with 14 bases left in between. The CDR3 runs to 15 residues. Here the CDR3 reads CASNLGGANTGELFF. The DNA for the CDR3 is TGTGCCAGCAACCTAGGGGGAGCTAACACCGGGGAGCTGTTTTTT.

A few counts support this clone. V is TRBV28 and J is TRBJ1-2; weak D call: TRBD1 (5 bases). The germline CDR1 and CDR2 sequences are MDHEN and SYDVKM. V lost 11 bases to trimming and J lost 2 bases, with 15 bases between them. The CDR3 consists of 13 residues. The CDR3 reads CAGAAGTNYGYTF. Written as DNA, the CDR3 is TGTGCCGGAGCGGCGGGGACGAACTATGGCTACACCTTC.

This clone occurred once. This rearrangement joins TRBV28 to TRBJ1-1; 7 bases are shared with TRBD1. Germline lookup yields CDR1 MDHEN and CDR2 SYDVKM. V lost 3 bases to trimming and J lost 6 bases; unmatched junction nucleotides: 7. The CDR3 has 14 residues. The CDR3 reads CASSFRGQAAEAFF. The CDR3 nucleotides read TGTGCCAGCAGTTTCCGAGGACAGGCTGCTGAAGCTTTCTTT.

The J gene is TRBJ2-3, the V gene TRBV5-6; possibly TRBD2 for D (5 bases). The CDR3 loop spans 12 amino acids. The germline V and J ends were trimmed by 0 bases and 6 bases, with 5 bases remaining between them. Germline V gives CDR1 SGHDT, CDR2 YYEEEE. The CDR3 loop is CASSLGGDTQYF. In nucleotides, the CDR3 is TGTGCCAGCAGCTTGGGAGGGGATACGCAGTATTTT.